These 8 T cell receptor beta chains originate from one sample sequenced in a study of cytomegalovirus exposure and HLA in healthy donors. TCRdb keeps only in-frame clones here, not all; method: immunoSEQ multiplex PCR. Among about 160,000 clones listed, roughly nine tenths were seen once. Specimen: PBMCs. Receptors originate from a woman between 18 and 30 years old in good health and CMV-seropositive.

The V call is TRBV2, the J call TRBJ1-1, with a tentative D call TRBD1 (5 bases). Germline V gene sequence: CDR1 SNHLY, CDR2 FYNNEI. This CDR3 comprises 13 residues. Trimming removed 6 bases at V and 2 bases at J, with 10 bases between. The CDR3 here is CASRIQGNTEAFF. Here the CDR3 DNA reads TGTGCCAGCAGAATCCAGGGTAACACTGAAGCTTTCTTT.

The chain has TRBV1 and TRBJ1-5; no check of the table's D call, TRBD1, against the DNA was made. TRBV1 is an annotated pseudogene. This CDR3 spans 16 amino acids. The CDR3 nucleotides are TGCACCAGCAACAATTCTAACGGGACAGAGCATCAGCCCCAGCATTTT. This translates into CTSNNSNGTEHQPQHF.

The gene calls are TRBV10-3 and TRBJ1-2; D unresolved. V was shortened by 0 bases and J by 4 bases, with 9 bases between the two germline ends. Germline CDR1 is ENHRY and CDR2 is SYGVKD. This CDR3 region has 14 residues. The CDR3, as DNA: TGTGCCATCAGTGAGTCGTTAGCTAGCTATGGCTACACCTTC. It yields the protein CAISESLASYGYTF.

The CDR3 here is CASSYTGDYNQPQHF. The CDR3 DNA is TGTGCCAGCAGTTATACAGGAGATTACAATCAGCCCCAGCATTTT. The rearrangement links TRBV6-5 to TRBJ1-5; a weak D match, TRBD1 (5 bases). Germline CDR1 is MNHEY and CDR2 is SVGAGI. The CDR3 runs 15 residues. The V and J ends lost 3 bases and 3 bases respectively, with 12 bases between them.

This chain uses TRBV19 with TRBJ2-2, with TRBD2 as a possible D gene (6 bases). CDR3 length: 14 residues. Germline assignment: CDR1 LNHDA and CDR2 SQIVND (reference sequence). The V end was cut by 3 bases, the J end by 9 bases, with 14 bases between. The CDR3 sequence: CASSMYSGVWELFF. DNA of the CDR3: TGTGCCAGTAGTATGTACTCGGGGGTGTGGGAGCTGTTTTTT. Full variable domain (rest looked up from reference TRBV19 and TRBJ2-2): DGGITQSPKYLFRKEGQNVTLSCEQNLNHDAMYWYRQDPGQGLRLIYYSQIVNDFQKGDIAEGYSVSREKKESFPLTVTSAQKNPTAFYLCASSMYSGVWELFFGEGSRLTVL.

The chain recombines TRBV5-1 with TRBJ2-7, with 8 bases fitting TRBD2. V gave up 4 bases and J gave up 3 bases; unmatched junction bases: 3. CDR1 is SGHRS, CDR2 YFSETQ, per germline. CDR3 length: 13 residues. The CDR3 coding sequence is TGCGCCAGCAGCCCAGCGGGAGACTACGAGCAGTACTTC. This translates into CASSPAGDYEQYF.

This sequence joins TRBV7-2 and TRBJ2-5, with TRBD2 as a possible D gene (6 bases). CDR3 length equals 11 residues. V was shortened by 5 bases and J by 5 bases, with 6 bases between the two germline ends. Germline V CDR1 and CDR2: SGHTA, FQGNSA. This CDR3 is CASSRGETQYF. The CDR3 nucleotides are TGTGCCAGCAGCCGGGGGGAGACCCAGTACTTC.

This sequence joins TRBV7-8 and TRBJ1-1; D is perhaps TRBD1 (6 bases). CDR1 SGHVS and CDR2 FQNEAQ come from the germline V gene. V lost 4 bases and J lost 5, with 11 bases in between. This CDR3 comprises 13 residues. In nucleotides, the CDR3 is TGTGCCAGCAGCTCCCTCCAGGGGACTGAAGCTTTCTTT. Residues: CASSSLQGTEAFF.